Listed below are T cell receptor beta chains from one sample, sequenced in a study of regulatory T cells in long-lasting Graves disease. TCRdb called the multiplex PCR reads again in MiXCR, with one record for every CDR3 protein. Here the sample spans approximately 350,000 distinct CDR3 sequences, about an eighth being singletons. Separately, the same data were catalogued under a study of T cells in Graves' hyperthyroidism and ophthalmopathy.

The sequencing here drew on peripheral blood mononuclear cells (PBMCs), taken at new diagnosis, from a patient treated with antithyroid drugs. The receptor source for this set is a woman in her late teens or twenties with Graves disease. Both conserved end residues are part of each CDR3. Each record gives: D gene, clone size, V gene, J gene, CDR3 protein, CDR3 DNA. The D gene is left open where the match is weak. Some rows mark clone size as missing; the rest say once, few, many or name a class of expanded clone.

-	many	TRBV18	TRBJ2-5	CASSPALQGGGTQYF	TGTGCCAGCTCGCCCGCCTTGCAGGGTGGAGGGACCCAGTACTTC
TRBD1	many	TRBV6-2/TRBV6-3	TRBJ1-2	CASRSGTGSNYGYTF	TGTGCCAGCAGATCCGGGACAGGAAGTAACTATGGCTACACCTTC
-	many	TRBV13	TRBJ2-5	CASSLVARGGETQYF	TGTGCCAGCAGCTTAGTAGCCCGGGGCGGGGAGACCCAGTACTTC
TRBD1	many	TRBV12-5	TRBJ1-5	CASGSGETTGIPQHF	TGTGCTAGTGGTTCAGGGGAAACGACAGGGATTCCCCAGCATTTT
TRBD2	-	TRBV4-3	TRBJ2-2	CASSQWSLAGADGELFF	TGCGCCAGCAGCCAGTGGTCGCTAGCGGGAGCCGACGGGGAGCTGTTTTTT
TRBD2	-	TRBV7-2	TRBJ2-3	CASRDTSGHTQYF	TGTGCCAGCAGGGACACTAGCGGCCATACGCAGTATTTT
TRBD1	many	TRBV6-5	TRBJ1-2	CASSYGTGRWGYTF	TGTGCCAGCAGTTACGGGACAGGGAGGTGGGGCTACACCTTC
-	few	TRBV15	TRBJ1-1	CATSRDRTKAFF	TGTGCCACCAGCAGAGACAGGACGAAAGCTTTCTTT
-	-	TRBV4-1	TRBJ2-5	CASSHDHQGWETQYF	TGCGCCAGCAGCCATGACCACCAAGGGTGGGAGACCCAGTACTTC
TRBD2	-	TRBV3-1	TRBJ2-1	CASSHRGLAGNSYNEQFF	TGTGCCAGCAGCCACCGGGGACTAGCGGGGAACTCCTACAATGAGCAGTTCTTC
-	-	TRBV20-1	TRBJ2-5	CSAPGRQETQYF	TGCAGTGCTCCGGGACGACAAGAGACCCAGTACTTC